This T cell receptor beta chain was sequenced for a study of T cells after yellow fever vaccination. The wider study: Preparing low-cell-number fractions relied on SMART-Seq v4 Ultra Low Input. General study findings and limits: Clones that expanded after primary vaccination mostly reappeared after the booster (roughly 95% CD4, approximately 85% CD8).

This clonotype was counted many times. What it binds is not known. Per germline, CDR1 LGHNA and CDR2 YNFKEQ. Trimming took off 1 base at V and 3 bases at J, with 9 bases between the two ends. This CDR3 has 14 residues. TCRdb fed the 5' RACE reads into MiXCR, producing one record per CDR3 protein. The profile shows around 320,000 distinct CDR3 sequences, less than 9.5% of them singletons. The clonotype was recovered from a young man who received the YFV17D yellow fever vaccine. The material sequenced was CD4+ T cells sorted from PBMCs, taken 5 days after the yellow fever booster vaccination. V gene TRBV4-2 combines with J gene TRBJ2-5; D is unclear. The CDR3 nucleotides are TGTGCCAGCAGCCAAGTTCAGCCCAAAGAGACCCAGTACTTC. This gives the protein CASSQVQPKETQYF.